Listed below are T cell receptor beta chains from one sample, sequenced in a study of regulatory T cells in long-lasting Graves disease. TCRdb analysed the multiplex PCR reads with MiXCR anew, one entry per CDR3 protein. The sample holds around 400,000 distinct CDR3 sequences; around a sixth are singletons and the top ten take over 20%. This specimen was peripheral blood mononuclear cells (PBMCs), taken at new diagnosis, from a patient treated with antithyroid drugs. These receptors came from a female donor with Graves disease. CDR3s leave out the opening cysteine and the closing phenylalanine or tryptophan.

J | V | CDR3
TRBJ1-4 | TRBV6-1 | ASGAGHLADEKLF
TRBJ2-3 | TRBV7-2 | ASSFGGDTQY
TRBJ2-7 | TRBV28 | ASRGLAGGNEQY
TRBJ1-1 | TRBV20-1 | SAKANTEAF
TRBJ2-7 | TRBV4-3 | ASSPPGQPASGQY
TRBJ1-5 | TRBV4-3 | ASSQRGGNQPQH
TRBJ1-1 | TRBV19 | ASTTGTDSPPEAF
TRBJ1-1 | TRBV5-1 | ASSPHPGQGNTEAF
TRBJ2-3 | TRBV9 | ASSARPSTDTQY
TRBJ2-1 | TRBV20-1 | SARVSGSSYNEQF
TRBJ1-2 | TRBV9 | ASSEDSAFYGYT
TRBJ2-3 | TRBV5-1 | ASSLEGERTDTQY
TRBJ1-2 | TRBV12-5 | ASGSGTGIDGYT
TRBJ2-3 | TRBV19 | ASSTDRFTDTQY
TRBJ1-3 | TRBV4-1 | ASSQGTAEDTIY
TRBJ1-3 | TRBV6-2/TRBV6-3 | ASSYSGSLGNTIY
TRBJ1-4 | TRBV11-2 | ASSLGGTPTNEKLF
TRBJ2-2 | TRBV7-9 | ASSFSGGYTGELF
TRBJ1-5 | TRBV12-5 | ASGLSPQH
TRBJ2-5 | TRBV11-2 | ASSRRLAGEETQY
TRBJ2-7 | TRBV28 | ASRRGGGRHRYYEQY
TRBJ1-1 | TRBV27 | ASSLSIGAARSTEAF
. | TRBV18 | ASSPGTGEGEQY
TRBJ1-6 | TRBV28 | ASRTRGTNSPLH
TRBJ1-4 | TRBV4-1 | ASSQDRGAINEKLF
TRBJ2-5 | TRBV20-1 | SASIPAVGFPTQY
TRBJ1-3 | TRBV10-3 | AISFGDFAGNTIY
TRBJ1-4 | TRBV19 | ASGDSREKLF
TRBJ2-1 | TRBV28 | ASSLPQGGTF
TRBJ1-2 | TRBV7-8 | ASSSDRGIGYT
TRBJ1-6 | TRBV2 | ASNRINSPLH
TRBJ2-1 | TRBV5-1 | ASSLAGGSNEQF
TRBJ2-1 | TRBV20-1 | SAPGLRSYNEQF
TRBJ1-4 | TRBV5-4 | ASSPTGSGEKLF
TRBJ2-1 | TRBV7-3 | ASSINRGARYNEQF
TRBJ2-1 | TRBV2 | ASSPGTSGTTYNEQF
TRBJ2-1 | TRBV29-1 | SLSGTGFGEQF
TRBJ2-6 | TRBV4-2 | ASSRGEIGSGANVLT
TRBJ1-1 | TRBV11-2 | ASSSRGATEAF
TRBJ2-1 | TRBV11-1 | ASSYGRLIGEQF